This T cell receptor (beta chain) was sequenced during a study of metastatic and nonmetastatic thyroid tumors. TCRdb re-called clones from the PCR reads using MiXCR. This table has 20,000 or so clones, 25% to 35% appearing once. This clone was observed many times. The antigen is undetermined. Germline CDR1 and CDR2: SEHNR and FQNEAQ (reference sequence). Trimming left V 5 bases short and J 3 bases short, with 8 bases between. The CDR3 is 12 amino acids. Study-wide findings and caveats: In both blood and tumor samples, TCR beta diversity was reported significantly higher for malignant than benign nodules.

Before thyroid surgery, none of the patients had received any treatment. This chain uses TRBV7-9 with TRBJ2-7; D perhaps matches TRBD2 (5 bases). The sequence was collected from a female donor with papillary thyroid cancer or a benign thyroid nodule (not recorded which). Some clones in this sample may be carry-over from other donors' samples. The sequenced sample consisted of tumor tissue. CDR3 DNA sequence: TGTGCCAGCAGCGGACTTGGCTACGAGCAGTACTTC. This gives the protein CASSGLGYEQYF. Drawing the rest from reference TRBV7-9 and TRBJ2-7, the complete variable domain is DTGVSQNPRHKITKRGQNVTFRCDPISEHNRLYWYRQTLGQGPEFLTYFQNEAQLEKSRLLSDRFSAERPKGSFSTLEIQRTEQGDSAMYLCASSGLGYEQYFGPGTRLTVT.